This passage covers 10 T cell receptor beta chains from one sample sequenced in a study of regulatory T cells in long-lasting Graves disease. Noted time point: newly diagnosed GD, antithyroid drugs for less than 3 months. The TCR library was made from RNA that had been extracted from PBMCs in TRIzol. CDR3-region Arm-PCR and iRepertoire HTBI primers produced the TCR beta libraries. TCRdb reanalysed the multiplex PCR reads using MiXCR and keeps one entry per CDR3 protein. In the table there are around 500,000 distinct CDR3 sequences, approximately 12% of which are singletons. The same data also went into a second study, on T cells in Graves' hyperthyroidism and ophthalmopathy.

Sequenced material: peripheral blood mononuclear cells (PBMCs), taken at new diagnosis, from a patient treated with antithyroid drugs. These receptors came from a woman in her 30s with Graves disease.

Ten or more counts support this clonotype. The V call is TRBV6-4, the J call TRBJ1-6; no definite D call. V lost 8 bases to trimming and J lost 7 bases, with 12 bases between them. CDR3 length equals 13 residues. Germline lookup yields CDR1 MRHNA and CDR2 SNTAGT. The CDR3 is CASRRDLNSPLHF. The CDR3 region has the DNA TGTGCCAGCCGCCGGGATCTAAATTCACCCCTCCACTTT.

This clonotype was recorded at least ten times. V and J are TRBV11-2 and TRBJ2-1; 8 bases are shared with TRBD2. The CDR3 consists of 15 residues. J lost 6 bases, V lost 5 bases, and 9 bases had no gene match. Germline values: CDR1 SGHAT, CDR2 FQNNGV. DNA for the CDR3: TGTGCCAGCAGCCCCCGGGAGGGCCTTGGCAATGAGCAGTTCTTC. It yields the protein CASSPREGLGNEQFF. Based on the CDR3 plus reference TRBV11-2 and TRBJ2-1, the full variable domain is EAGVAQSPRYKIIEKRQSVAFWCNPISGHATLYWYQQILGQGPKLLIQFQNNGVVDDSQLPKDRFSAERLKGVDSTLKIQPAKLEDSAVYLCASSPREGLGNEQFFGPGTRLTVL.

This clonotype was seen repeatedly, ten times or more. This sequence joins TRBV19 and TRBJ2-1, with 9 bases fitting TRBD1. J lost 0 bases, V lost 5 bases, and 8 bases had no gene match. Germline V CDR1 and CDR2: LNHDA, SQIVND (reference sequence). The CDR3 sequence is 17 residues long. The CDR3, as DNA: TGTGCCAGTAGTGTCCCGGGACAGGGTAGCTCCTACAATGAGCAGTTCTTC. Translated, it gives CASSVPGQGSSYNEQFF.

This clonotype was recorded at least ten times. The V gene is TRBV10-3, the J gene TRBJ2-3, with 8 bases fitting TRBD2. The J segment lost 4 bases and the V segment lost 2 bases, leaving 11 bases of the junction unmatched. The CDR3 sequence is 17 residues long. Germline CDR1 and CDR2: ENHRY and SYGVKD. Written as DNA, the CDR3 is TGTGCCATCAGTGAGAGGGACGGGAGGGCCCCGCCAGATACGCAGTATTTT. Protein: CAISERDGRAPPDTQYF.

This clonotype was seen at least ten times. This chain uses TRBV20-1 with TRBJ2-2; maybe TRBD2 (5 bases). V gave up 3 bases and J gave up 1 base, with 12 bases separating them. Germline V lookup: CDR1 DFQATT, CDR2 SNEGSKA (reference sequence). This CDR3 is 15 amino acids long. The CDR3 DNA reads TGCAGTGCTAGCCGTAGTGGGAGGAACACCGGGGAGCTGTTTTTT. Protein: CSASRSGRNTGELFF.

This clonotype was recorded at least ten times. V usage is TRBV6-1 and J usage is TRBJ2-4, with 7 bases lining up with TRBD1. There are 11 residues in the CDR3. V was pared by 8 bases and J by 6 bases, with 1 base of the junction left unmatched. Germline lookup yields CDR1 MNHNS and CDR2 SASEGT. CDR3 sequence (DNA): TGTGCCAGCGGGGACAGAAACATTCAGTACTTC. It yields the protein CASGDRNIQYF.

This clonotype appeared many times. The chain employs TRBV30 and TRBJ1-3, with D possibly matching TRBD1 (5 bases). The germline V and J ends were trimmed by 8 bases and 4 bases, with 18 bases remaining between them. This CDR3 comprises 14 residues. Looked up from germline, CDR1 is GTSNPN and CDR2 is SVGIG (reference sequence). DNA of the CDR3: TGTGCCGCCCATCTAGGGGAGAAGGGAAACACCATATATTTT. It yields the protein CAAHLGEKGNTIYF.

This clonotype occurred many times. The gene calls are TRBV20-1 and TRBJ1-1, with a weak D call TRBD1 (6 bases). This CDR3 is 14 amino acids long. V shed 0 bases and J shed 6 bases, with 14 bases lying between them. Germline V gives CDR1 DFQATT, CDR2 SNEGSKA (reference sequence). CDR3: CSARDRIGGAEAFF. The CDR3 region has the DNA TGCAGTGCTAGAGATCGAATAGGGGGAGCTGAAGCTTTCTTT.

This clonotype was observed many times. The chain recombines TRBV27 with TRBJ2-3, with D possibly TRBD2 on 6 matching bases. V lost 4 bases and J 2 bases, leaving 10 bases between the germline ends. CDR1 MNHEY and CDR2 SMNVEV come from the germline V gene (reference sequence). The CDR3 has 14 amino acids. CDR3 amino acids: CASSWREVTDTQYF. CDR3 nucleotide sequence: TGTGCCAGCAGTTGGAGGGAAGTCACAGATACGCAGTATTTT.

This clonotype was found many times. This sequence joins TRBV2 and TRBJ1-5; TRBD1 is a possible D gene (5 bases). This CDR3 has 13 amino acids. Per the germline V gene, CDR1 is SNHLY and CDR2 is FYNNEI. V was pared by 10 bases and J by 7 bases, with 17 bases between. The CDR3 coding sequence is TGTGCCACCTCGCTTGGGGGAGGACAGCCCCAGCATTTT. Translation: CATSLGGGQPQHF.